This T cell receptor beta chain was recorded in a study of blood T cell repertoires in COVID-19. Study details: The United States, Italy and Spain provided the acute and convalescent COVID-19 samples.

The assay was immunoSEQ multiplex PCR, and TCRdb's table has in-frame clones only and misses some. The table records fewer than 350,000 clones, under 95% of them present only once. A single count supports this clone. Recruitment covered about 25 US areas and drew participants whose ages spanned about 18 to 90 years. This CDR3 is 19 amino acids long. With 1 base removed from V and 3 bases from J, the gap between germline ends came to 21 bases. CDR1 and CDR2 (germline): SGHVS, FQNEAQ. Sequences were obtained from PBMCs or T cells enriched from blood (not recorded which). The chain couples TRBV7-8 to TRBJ2-2, with unresolved D. The TCR was taken from a man aged 40-55 years who had been exposed to COVID-19. The CDR3 DNA follows: TGTGCCAGCAGCTTAGGGGCCCTCCGGCAGGCTTCGGACACCGGGGAGCTGTTTTTT. Amino acids: CASSLGALRQASDTGELFF.